This note documents a single TCR beta chain sequence. Antigen: not known. The PCR employed 60 Vbeta primers together with 13 Jbeta primers. Sequencing used immunoSEQ multiplex PCR; TCRdb keeps in-frame clones, though not all of them. Among 200,000 or so clones listed, approximately 83% were seen once. This CDR3 has 14 amino acids. The ends lost 5 bases at V and 4 bases at J; junction bases unmatched: 7. Germline lookup yields CDR1 MDHEN and CDR2 SYDVKM. This entry comes from a study of cytomegalovirus exposure and HLA in healthy donors. General study findings and limits: It is likely that the observed cluster of highly shared sequence variants was a sequencing artifact.

This receptor was obtained from a boy under 10 years old in good health and CMV-seronegative. The genes are TRBV28 and TRBJ2-5; 7 positions agree with TRBD2. Material: PBMCs. The CDR3 sequence is CASSRGGGTETQYF. The CDR3 DNA reads TGTGCCAGCAGTCGGGGCGGGGGAACAGAGACCCAGTACTTC.